Presented here are 20 T cell receptor beta chains from one specimen sequenced in a study of T cell responses to AZD1222 COVID-19 vaccine. TCRdb's copy holds only in-frame clones and misses some; the assay was immunoSEQ multiplex PCR. The sample holds around 83,000 clones, 86% seen once. Sample: peripheral blood, taken on day 0 of AZD1222 vaccination. Source of these receptors: an adult in good health.

The chain combines TRBV7-2 with TRBJ1-6; D is unclear. The germline CDR1 and CDR2 sequences are SGHTA and FQGNSA. The length of the CDR3 is 15 residues. V lost 0 bases and J 6 bases, leaving 9 bases between the germline ends. CDR3 loop: CASSLADGSNSPLHF. CDR3 bases: TGTGCCAGCAGCTTAGCGGACGGGTCTAATTCACCCCTCCACTTT.

The V call is TRBV29-1, the J call TRBJ2-1, with D tentatively TRBD1 or TRBD2 (6 bases each). The CDR3 spans 12 residues. Trimming took 4 bases from V and 5 from J, leaving 9 bases between them. Germline V gene lookup returns CDR1 SQVTM and CDR2 ANQGSEA. The CDR3 region is CSVGGAHNEQFF. As DNA, the CDR3 is TGCAGCGTTGGGGGGGCCCACAATGAGCAGTTCTTC.

The J gene is TRBJ1-1, the V gene TRBV2, with D tentatively TRBD1 (6 bases). Per germline, CDR1 SNHLY and CDR2 FYNNEI. The V gene lost 8 bases and the J gene lost 7 bases, with 8 bases spanning the gap. This CDR3 contains 10 residues. CDR3 DNA sequence: TGTGCCAGCGGGACATTTGAAGCTTTCTTT. Translated: CASGTFEAFF.

This clone has just one count. The chain carries TRBV4-2 and TRBJ1-4, with D unresolved. The CDR3 length is 11 residues. Trimming removed 1 base from V and 12 bases from J, with 6 bases in between. Germline-derived CDR1 and CDR2 are LGHNA and YNFKEQ. CDR3 sequence (DNA): TGTGCCAGCAGCCAAGGTTTGGAACTGTTTTTT. This gives the protein CASSQGLELFF.

The sample holds one count of this clone. This chain links TRBV3-1 (or the pseudogene TRBV3-2) with TRBJ1-1, with D hard to call. V shed 1 base and J shed 1 base, with 7 bases lying between them. CDR3 length: 14 residues. Germline V gene lookup returns CDR1 LGHDT and CDR2 YNNKEL (reference sequence). CDR3 nucleotides: TGTGCCAGCAGCCAAGTATCGGCGAACACTGAAGCTTTCTTT. Translating gives CASSQVSANTEAFF.

The chain links TRBV6-5 to TRBJ1-2; 11 bases map to TRBD1. Germline assignment: CDR1 MNHEY and CDR2 SVGAGI. J gave up 4 bases and V 6 bases, and 4 bases lay outside the gene matches. The length of the CDR3 is 14 residues. In DNA, the CDR3 is TGTGCCAGCAGCCGGACAGGGGGCCTCTATGGCTACACCTTC. The encoded protein is CASSRTGGLYGYTF.

The V call is TRBV28, the J call TRBJ2-7; 10 positions match TRBD1. From germline, CDR1 is MDHEN and CDR2 SYDVKM. This CDR3 region has 15 residues. V shed 5 bases, J shed 4 bases, and the junction held 8 bases outside the gene matches. The CDR3 region has the DNA TGTGCCAGCAGTCCCCCGGGACAGGGGTTTTACGAGCAGTACTTC. Amino acid sequence: CASSPPGQGFYEQYF.

This clone was detected only once. The rearrangement joins TRBV6-1 to TRBJ1-4, with D perhaps TRBD1 (5 bases). The V gene lost 3 bases and the J gene lost 8 bases, with 13 bases spanning the gap. Germline V CDR1 and CDR2: MNHNS, SASEGT. This CDR3 spans 14 amino acids. Here the CDR3 reads CASSERRVSEKLFF. The DNA of the CDR3 is TGTGCCAGCAGTGAGCGCAGGGTGAGCGAAAAACTGTTTTTT.

The V gene is TRBV10-2, the J gene TRBJ1-6; 10 nucleotides align to TRBD1. Germline V gene data show CDR1 as WSHSY and CDR2 as SAAADI. The junction had 4 bases not matched to a gene; V was cut back by 6 bases and J by 5 bases. The length of the CDR3 is 15 residues. DNA of the CDR3: TGCGCCAGCAGCCGGACAGGGGGGAATAATTCACCCCTCCACTTT. Translated: CASSRTGGNNSPLHF.

This clone was seen a handful of times. The V call is TRBV29-1, the J call TRBJ1-2; maybe TRBD1 (6 bases). Germline values: CDR1 SQVTM, CDR2 ANQGSEA. V dropped 1 base and J dropped 5 bases, with 8 bases sitting between them. This CDR3 spans 12 amino acids. As DNA, the CDR3 is TGCAGCGTTGAAGGGACAGCGTATGGCTACACCTTC. As protein: CSVEGTAYGYTF.

The CDR3: CASSQFRLRDRIDTTNEKLFF. CDR3 bases: TGCGCCAGCAGCCAATTCCGGCTCCGGGACAGGATCGATACAACTAATGAAAAACTGTTTTTT. The rearrangement links TRBV4-3 to TRBJ1-4, with 8 nucleotides matching TRBD1. With 2 bases clipped from V and 0 bases from J, the junction kept 17 bases outside the gene matches. Germline CDR1 and CDR2: LGHNA and YSLEER. The CDR3 extends over 21 amino acids.

V and J are TRBV5-4 and TRBJ1-5; perhaps TRBD1 as D (6 bases). In germline, CDR1 is SGHNT, CDR2 YYREEE (reference sequence). The CDR3 runs 17 residues. Trimming took 1 base from V and 0 from J, leaving 14 bases between them. The CDR3 coding sequence is TGTGCCAGCAGCTTGCCGAGGGGGAAGGATAGCAATCAGCCCCAGCATTTT. Amino acid sequence: CASSLPRGKDSNQPQHF.

The chain employs TRBV4-1 and TRBJ2-5; D might be TRBD1 (5 bases). The CDR3 spans 15 residues. The V and J ends lost 0 bases and 5 bases respectively, with 13 bases between them. The germline gives CDR1 MGHRA, CDR2 YSYEKL. CDR3 coding DNA: TGCGCCAGCAGCCAAGATTTAAGGGGCTTCGAGACCCAGTACTTC. It codes for CASSQDLRGFETQYF.

The rearrangement links TRBV11-2 to TRBJ2-7; TRBD2 matches 9 bases. CDR3 length: 14 amino acids. Germline-derived CDR1 and CDR2 are SGHAT and FQNNGV. Germline trimming cut 4 bases from V and 6 bases from J; bases unmatched to any gene: 7. DNA for the CDR3: TGTGCCAGCAGCTGGAGCGGGGGGACAGCCGAGCAGTACTTC. This sequence encodes CASSWSGGTAEQYF. Full variable domain (missing parts from reference TRBV11-2 and TRBJ2-7): EAGVAQSPRYKIIEKRQSVAFWCNPISGHATLYWYQQILGQGPKLLIQFQNNGVVDDSQLPKDRFSAERLKGVDSTLKIQPAKLEDSAVYLCASSWSGGTAEQYFGPGTRLTVT.

The chain links TRBV7-8 to TRBJ1-2; no reliable D call. The germline V gene has CDR1 SGHVS and CDR2 FQNEAQ. There are 16 residues in the CDR3. Trimming left V 1 base short and J 8 bases short, with 20 bases between. CDR3 nucleotides: TGTGCCAGCAGCTTAGAGGGCAGGCCCCTAGCCTGGGGCTACACCTTC. Protein: CASSLEGRPLAWGYTF.

The chain uses TRBV18 and TRBJ2-7, with TRBD2 identical over 8 bases. Germline V gives CDR1 KGHSH, CDR2 LQKENI. With 3 bases clipped from V and 5 bases from J, the junction kept 9 bases outside the gene matches. This CDR3 is built from 15 residues. In nucleotides, the CDR3 is TGTGCCAGCTCACCTAGGTCGGGGGGGATCGACGAGCAGTACTTC. Its protein product is CASSPRSGGIDEQYF.

CDR3 bases: TGTGCCAGCTCACCGAGGGACCTCCTCGGAAACACCATATATTTT. This codes for CASSPRDLLGNTIYF. This chain connects TRBV18 to TRBJ1-3, with D possibly matching TRBD1 (5 bases). The germline gives CDR1 KGHSH, CDR2 LQKENI. V lost 3 bases to trimming and J lost 4 bases, with 13 bases between them. The CDR3 extends over 15 amino acids.

The chain has TRBV4-3 and TRBJ1-4; D possibly corresponds to TRBD1 (5 bases). CDR3 size: 18 residues. Between the trimmed V and J ends, which lost 1 base and 0 bases, there was a span of 15 bases. Looked up from germline, CDR1 is LGHNA and CDR2 is YSLEER. CDR3 sequence (DNA): TGCGCCAGCAGCCAAGGGCCGGCAGGGACCGCAACTAATGAAAAACTGTTTTTT. Protein: CASSQGPAGTATNEKLFF.

The V call is TRBV7-8, the J call TRBJ1-5; D perhaps matches TRBD1 (5 bases). The ends were cut back, 0 bases at V and 6 bases at J, with 18 bases in the middle. Per germline, CDR1 SGHVS and CDR2 FQNEAQ. The CDR3 has 17 amino acids. The CDR3 bases are TGTGCCAGCAGCTTAGCGAATTTGGTGGGGACCTCTCAGCCCCAGCATTTT. Protein product: CASSLANLVGTSQPQHF. Full variable domain (missing parts from reference TRBV7-8 and TRBJ1-5): GAGVSQSPRYKVAKRGQDVALRCDPISGHVSLFWYQQALGQGPEFLTYFQNEAQLDKSGLPSDRFFAERPEGSVSTLKIQRTQQEDSAVYLCASSLANLVGTSQPQHFGDGTRLSIL.

This chain uses TRBV5-4 with TRBJ2-5; no firm D call. The CDR3 has 14 residues. V lost 3 bases, J lost 5 bases, and 14 bases lay in between. Germline loops: CDR1 SGHNT, CDR2 YYREEE (reference sequence). CDR3 sequence: CASSSPRATETQYF. In nucleotides, the CDR3 is TGTGCCAGCAGCTCTCCCCGGGCGACGGAGACCCAGTACTTC.